The T cell receptor beta chain described here comes from a study of cytomegalovirus exposure and HLA in healthy donors. On this clone itself: Its antigen is not known.

The germline CDR1 and CDR2 sequences are SGHTA and FQGTGA. V dropped 1 base and J dropped 8 bases, with 12 bases sitting between them. This CDR3 is 14 amino acids long. The PCR made use of 60 Vbeta and 13 Jbeta primers. The assay was immunoSEQ multiplex PCR, and TCRdb's table has in-frame clones only and misses some. The table records fewer than 250,000 clones, about 90% of them present only once. Broader study findings: Researchers had no immune exposure information except CMV serostatus available.

Sequencing was performed on PBMCs. The sequence derives from a boy younger than 10 in good health and CMV-seronegative. The genes are TRBV7-3 and TRBJ2-1, with a weak D call TRBD1 (5 bases). CDR3 region: CASSLKTTGDEQFF. CDR3 sequence (DNA): TGTGCCAGCAGCTTAAAAACAACAGGCGATGAGCAGTTCTTC.